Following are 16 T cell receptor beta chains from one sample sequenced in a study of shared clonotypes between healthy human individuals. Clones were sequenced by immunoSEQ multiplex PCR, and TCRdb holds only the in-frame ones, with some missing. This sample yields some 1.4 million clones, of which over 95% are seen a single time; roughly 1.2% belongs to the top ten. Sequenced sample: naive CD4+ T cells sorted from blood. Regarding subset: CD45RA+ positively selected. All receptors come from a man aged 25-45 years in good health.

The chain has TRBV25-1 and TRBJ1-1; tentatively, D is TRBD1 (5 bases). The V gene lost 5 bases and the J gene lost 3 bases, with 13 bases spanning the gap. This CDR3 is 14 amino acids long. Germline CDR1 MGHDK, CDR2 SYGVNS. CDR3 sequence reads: CASSPRGADTEAFF. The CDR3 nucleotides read TGTGCCAGCAGTCCGCGGGGCGCAGACACTGAAGCTTTCTTT.

The CDR3 DNA follows: TGCGCCAGCAGCTCTAAAGGGCCAAACACCGGGGAGCTGTTTTTT. Its protein product is CASSSKGPNTGELFF. The chain links TRBV5-1 to TRBJ2-2; D is ambiguous. Between the trimmed V and J ends, which lost 3 bases and 2 bases, there was a span of 11 bases. The CDR3 runs 15 residues. Germline CDR1 and CDR2: SGHRS and YFSETQ.

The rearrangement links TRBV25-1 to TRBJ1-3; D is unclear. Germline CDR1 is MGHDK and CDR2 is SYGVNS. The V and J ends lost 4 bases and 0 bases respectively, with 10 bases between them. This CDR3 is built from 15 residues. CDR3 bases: TGTGCCAGCAGTGCTGGCGGATCCTCTGGAAACACCATATATTTT. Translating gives CASSAGGSSGNTIYF.

The CDR3 here is CASSSSGRSNQPQHF. The DNA of the CDR3 is TGTGCCAGCAGCTCATCAGGGAGAAGCAATCAGCCCCAGCATTTT. This chain links TRBV7-2 with TRBJ1-5; tentative D call: TRBD1 (5 bases). The germline V gene has CDR1 SGHTA and CDR2 FQGNSA. The CDR3 is 15 residues long. V was shortened by 4 bases and J by 1 base, with 11 bases between the two germline ends.

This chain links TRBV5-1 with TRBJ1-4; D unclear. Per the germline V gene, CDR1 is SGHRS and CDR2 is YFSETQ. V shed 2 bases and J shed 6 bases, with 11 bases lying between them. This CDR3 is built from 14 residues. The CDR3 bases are TGCGCCAGCAGCTTTATAGTAAACGATGAAAAACTGTTTTTT. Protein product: CASSFIVNDEKLFF.

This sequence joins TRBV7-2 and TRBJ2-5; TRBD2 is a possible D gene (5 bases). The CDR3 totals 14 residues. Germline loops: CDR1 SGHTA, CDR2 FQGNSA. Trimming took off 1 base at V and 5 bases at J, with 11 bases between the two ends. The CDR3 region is CASSLGRALETQYF. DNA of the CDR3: TGTGCCAGCAGCTTAGGGCGGGCCTTGGAGACCCAGTACTTC.

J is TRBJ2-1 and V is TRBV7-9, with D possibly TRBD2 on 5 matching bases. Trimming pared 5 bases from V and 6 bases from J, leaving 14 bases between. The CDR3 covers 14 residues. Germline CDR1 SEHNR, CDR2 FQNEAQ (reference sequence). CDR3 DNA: TGTGCCAGCAGCCCCACTAGTATCGTCAATGAGCAGTTCTTC. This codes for CASSPTSIVNEQFF.

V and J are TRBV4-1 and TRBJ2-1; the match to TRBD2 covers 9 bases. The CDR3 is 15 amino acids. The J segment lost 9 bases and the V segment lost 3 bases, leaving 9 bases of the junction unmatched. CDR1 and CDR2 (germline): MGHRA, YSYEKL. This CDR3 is CASSQPSSGDGEQFF. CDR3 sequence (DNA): TGCGCCAGCAGCCAGCCATCTAGCGGGGACGGTGAGCAGTTCTTC.

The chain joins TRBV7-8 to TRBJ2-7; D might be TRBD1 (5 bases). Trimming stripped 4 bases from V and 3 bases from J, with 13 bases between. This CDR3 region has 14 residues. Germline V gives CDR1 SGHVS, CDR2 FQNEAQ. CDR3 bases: TGTGCCAGCAGCTCTACAGGACAAAACTACGAGCAGTACTTC. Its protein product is CASSSTGQNYEQYF.

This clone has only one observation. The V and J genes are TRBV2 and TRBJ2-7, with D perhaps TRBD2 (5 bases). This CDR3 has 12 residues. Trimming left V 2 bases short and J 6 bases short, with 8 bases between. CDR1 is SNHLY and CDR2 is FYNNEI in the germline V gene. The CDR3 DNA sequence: TGTGCCAGCAGTGAATTCCGGGGCGAGCAGTACTTC. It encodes CASSEFRGEQYF. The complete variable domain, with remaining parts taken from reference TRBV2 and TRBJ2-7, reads EPEVTQTPSHQVTQMGQEVILRCVPISNHLYFYWYRQILGQKVEFLVSFYNNEISEKSEIFDDQFSVERPDGSNFTLKIRSTKLEDSAMYFCASSEFRGEQYFGPGTRLTVT.

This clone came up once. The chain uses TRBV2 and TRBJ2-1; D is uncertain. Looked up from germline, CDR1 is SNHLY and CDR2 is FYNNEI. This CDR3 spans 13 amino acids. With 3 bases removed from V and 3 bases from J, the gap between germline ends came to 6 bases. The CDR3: CASSDSLYNEQFF. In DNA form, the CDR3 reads TGTGCCAGCAGTGACAGCCTCTACAATGAGCAGTTCTTC.

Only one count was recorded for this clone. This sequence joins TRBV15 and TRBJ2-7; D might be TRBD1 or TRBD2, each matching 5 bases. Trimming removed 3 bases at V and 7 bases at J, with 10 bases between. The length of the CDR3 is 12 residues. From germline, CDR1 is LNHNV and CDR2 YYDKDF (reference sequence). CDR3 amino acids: CATSSGAGEQYF. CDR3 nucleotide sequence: TGTGCCACCAGCAGTGGGGCGGGTGAGCAGTACTTC.

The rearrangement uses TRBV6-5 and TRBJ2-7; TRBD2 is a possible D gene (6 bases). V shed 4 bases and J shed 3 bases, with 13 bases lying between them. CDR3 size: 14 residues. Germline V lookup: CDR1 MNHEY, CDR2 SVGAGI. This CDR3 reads CASSFGGNHYEQYF. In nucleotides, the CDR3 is TGTGCCAGCAGTTTCGGAGGGAACCACTACGAGCAGTACTTC.

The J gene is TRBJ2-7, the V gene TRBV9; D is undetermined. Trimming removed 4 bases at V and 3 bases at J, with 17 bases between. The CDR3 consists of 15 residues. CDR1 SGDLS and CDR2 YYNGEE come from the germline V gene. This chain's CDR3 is CASSPQAENFYEQYF. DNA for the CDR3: TGTGCCAGCAGCCCCCAGGCCGAAAATTTCTACGAGCAGTACTTC.

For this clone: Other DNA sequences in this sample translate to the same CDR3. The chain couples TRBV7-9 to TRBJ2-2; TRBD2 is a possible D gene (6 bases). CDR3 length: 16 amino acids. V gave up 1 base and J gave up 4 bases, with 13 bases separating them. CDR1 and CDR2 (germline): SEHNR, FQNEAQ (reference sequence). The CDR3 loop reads CASSLVGGPSTGELFF. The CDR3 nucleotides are TGTGCCAGCAGCTTAGTCGGGGGACCGAGCACCGGGGAGCTGTTTTTT. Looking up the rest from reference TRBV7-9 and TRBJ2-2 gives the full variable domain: DTGVSQNPRHKITKRGQNVTFRCDPISEHNRLYWYRQTLGQGPEFLTYFQNEAQLEKSRLLSDRFSAERPKGSFSTLEIQRTEQGDSAMYLCASSLVGGPSTGELFFGEGSRLTVL.

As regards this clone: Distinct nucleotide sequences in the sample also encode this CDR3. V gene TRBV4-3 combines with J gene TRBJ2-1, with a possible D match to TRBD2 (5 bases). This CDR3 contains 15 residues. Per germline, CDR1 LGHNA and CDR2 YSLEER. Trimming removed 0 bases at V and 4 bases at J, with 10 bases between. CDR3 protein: CASSQDGGSYNEQFF. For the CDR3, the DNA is TGCGCCAGCAGCCAAGATGGCGGGTCGTACAATGAGCAGTTCTTC.